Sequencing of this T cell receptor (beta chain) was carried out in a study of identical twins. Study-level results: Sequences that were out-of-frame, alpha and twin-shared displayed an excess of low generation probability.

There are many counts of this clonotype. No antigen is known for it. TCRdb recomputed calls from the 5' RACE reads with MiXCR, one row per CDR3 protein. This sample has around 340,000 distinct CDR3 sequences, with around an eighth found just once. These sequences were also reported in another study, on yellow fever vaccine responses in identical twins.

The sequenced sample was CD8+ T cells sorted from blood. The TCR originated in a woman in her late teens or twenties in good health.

For the CDR3, the DNA is TGTGCCAGCAGCTCGATCCGGGACTACAATGAGCAGTTCTTC. Residues: CASSSIRDYNEQFF. The chain recombines TRBV13 with TRBJ2-1; a weak D match, TRBD2 (5 bases). The CDR3 length is 14 residues. Germline assignment: CDR1 PRHDT and CDR2 FYEKMQ (reference sequence). Between the trimmed V and J ends, which lost 4 bases and 3 bases, there was a span of 10 bases.